The 8 T cell receptor beta chains presented below share a single source sample, sequenced in a study of blood T cell repertoires in COVID-19. Sequenced by immunoSEQ multiplex PCR; TCRdb stores in-frame clones only, minus some. The sample yields a few hundred thousand clones, roughly nine tenths seen once. Sequenced input: peripheral blood. These TCRs come from a man aged 50-60 years with acute or convalescent COVID-19.

This chain links TRBV20-1 with TRBJ1-2; TRBD1 matches at 8 bases. Trimming cost V 3 bases and J 1 base; bases outside gene matches: 7. The CDR3 is made up of 15 amino acids. Germline V lookup: CDR1 DFQATT, CDR2 SNEGSKA (reference sequence). The CDR3 reads CSASISTGGNYGYTF. In nucleotides, the CDR3 is TGCAGTGCTAGTATCTCTACAGGGGGTAACTATGGCTACACCTTC.

This chain joins TRBV27 and TRBJ1-1; D is uncertain. Looked up from germline, CDR1 is MNHEY and CDR2 is SMNVEV (reference sequence). V was shortened by 10 bases and J by 1 base, with 7 bases between the two germline ends. This CDR3 has 11 amino acids. In DNA form, the CDR3 reads TGTGCCACCCAGCGGAACACTGAAGCTTTCTTT. It translates to CATQRNTEAFF.

The CDR3 DNA follows: TGTGCCACCAGTGATCAGGGTAGGACAGATACGCAGTATTTT. It specifies CATSDQGRTDTQYF. V usage is TRBV24-1 and J usage is TRBJ2-3; TRBD1 might be the D (5 bases). This CDR3 contains 14 residues. Germline V gene data show CDR1 as KGHDR and CDR2 as SFDVKD. Deletions cut 3 bases from V and 3 bases from J, with 9 bases between.

CDR3 in DNA: TGTGCCAGCAGTTTATGGGGACTAGCGGGGGGATCGCCTCACCAAGAGACCCAGTACTTC. Its translation is CASSLWGLAGGSPHQETQYF. The chain employs TRBV27 and TRBJ2-5; 15 bases map to TRBD2. CDR3 length: 20 amino acids. V gave up 1 base and J gave up 0 bases; unmatched junction bases: 9. CDR1 and CDR2 (germline): MNHEY, SMNVEV (reference sequence).

The chain couples TRBV5-1 to TRBJ1-1, with D perhaps TRBD1 (6 bases). The ends were cut back, 5 bases at V and 7 bases at J, with 12 bases in the middle. Germline-derived CDR1 and CDR2 are SGHRS and YFSETQ. The CDR3 extends over 12 amino acids. CDR3 sequence reads: CASSGRGDEAFF. CDR3 DNA sequence: TGCGCCAGCAGTGGGAGGGGGGATGAAGCTTTCTTT.

The J gene is TRBJ1-1, the V gene TRBV5-1, with no clear D. CDR1 and CDR2 from the germline V gene are SGHRS and YFSETQ. V was shortened by 0 bases and J by 4 bases, with 10 bases between the two germline ends. The CDR3 length is 14 residues. CDR3 protein: CASSLDIIFTEAFF. In DNA, the CDR3 is TGCGCCAGCAGCTTGGACATAATATTCACTGAAGCTTTCTTT.

V and J are TRBV12-5 and TRBJ1-5, with unresolved D. V dropped 5 bases and J dropped 4 bases, with 15 bases sitting between them. Germline V CDR1 and CDR2: LGHNT, FRNRAP. The CDR3 is 15 residues long. The CDR3 sequence is CASGTGVVGNQPQHF. The CDR3 DNA follows: TGTGCTAGTGGTACCGGGGTCGTTGGAAATCAGCCCCAGCATTTT.

The J gene is TRBJ1-1, the V gene TRBV19; no reliable D call. CDR1 is LNHDA, CDR2 SQIVND, per germline (reference sequence). The germline V and J ends were trimmed by 4 bases and 6 bases, with 12 bases remaining between them. This CDR3 has 13 residues. CDR3 sequence: CASSRDGLAEAFF. The CDR3 DNA is TGTGCCAGTAGTAGAGACGGTCTGGCTGAAGCTTTCTTT.